One sample yielded the 27 T cell receptor beta chains listed below, sequenced in a study of tumour-infiltrating T cells in Burkitt lymphoma. Assay: immunoSEQ multiplex PCR; the TCRdb copy retains only in-frame clones and omits some. The table has roughly 1,200 clones, 15% to 20% seen once. The specimen sequenced was tumor tissue. The receptors here all came from a human donor with Burkitt lymphoma.

By share, this clone ranks as large. The CDR3 sequence is CASRKEEDEKLFF. In nucleotides, the CDR3 is TGTGCCAGCAGGAAGGAGGAGGATGAAAAACTGTTTTTT. The chain is built from TRBV13 and TRBJ1-4, with unresolved D. This CDR3 is 13 amino acids long. CDR1 PRHDT and CDR2 FYEKMQ come from the germline V gene (reference sequence). The V and J ends lost 6 bases and 6 bases respectively, with 11 bases between them.

The CDR3 protein is CASSPILTNEKLFF. DNA of the CDR3: TGTGCCAGCAGCCCCATCTTAACTAATGAAAAACTGTTTTTT. The chain joins TRBV6-5 to TRBJ1-4; D not resolved. V was trimmed by 6 bases and J by 1 base, leaving 9 bases between them. CDR3 length equals 14 residues. Germline V gene data show CDR1 as MNHEY and CDR2 as SVGAGI.

The chain combines TRBV10-1 with TRBJ1-1; weak D call: TRBD1 (5 bases). The CDR3 runs 14 residues. The germline V gene encodes CDR1 WNHNN and CDR2 SYGVQD (reference sequence). Trimming pared 1 base from V and 6 bases from J, leaving 12 bases between. CDR3 nucleotides: TGCGCCAGCAGTGAGTTGGGGGAGAGGGCTGAAGCTTTCTTT. The encoded protein is CASSELGERAEAFF.

The chain links TRBV4-1 to TRBJ2-1, with a tentative D call TRBD1 (5 bases). V dropped 4 bases and J dropped 8 bases, with 18 bases sitting between them. The germline CDR1 and CDR2 sequences are MGHRA and YSYEKL. CDR3 length: 15 residues. CDR3 DNA sequence: TGCGCCAGCAGCCGAGTGACAGTTCTTGCTCATGAGCAGTTCTTC. Its protein is CASSRVTVLAHEQFF.

This clone was observed a handful of times. The CDR3 DNA sequence: TGTGCCAGTAGCCCCGGGGCGTATGAGCAGTTCTTC. It translates to CASSPGAYEQFF. The chain recombines TRBV19 with TRBJ2-1; D possibly uses TRBD1 or TRBD2 (5 bases each). Germline V gene data show CDR1 as LNHDA and CDR2 as SQIVND (reference sequence). This CDR3 comprises 12 residues. V was pared by 6 bases and J by 8 bases, with 11 bases between.

The chain has TRBV7-9 and TRBJ2-4, with D unresolved. Germline V gives CDR1 SEHNR, CDR2 FQNEAQ (reference sequence). V lost 7 bases to trimming and J lost 5 bases, with 12 bases between them. The CDR3 is made up of 13 amino acids. CDR3 sequence (DNA): TGTGCCAGCACCCCCGTCCCCGAAAACATTCAGTACTTC. Its translation is CASTPVPENIQYF.

In this sample, this clone turned up a few times. The junction departs from germline at one end; a sequencing error may be responsible. This CDR3 is also generated by other DNA sequences in the sample. V is TRBV7-9 and J is TRBJ2-2, with a possible D match to TRBD1 (6 bases). Germline loops: CDR1 SEHNR, CDR2 FQNEAQ (reference sequence). CDR3 size: 16 residues. CDR3 amino acids: CASSFGQGTYTGELFF. CDR3 sequence (DNA): TGTGCTAGCAGCTTCGGGCAGGGGACGTACACCGGGGAGCTGTTTTTT.

The chain recombines TRBV2 with TRBJ1-1, with no clear D. CDR3 length: 12 amino acids. Germline loops: CDR1 SNHLY, CDR2 FYNNEI. V was pared by 2 bases and J by 2 bases, with 3 bases between. The DNA for the CDR3 is TGTGCCAGCAGTGAAATTAACACTGAAGCTTTCTTT. This encodes CASSEINTEAFF.

The chain recombines TRBV5-6 with TRBJ1-4, with D possibly being TRBD1 (6 bases). CDR3 length: 11 amino acids. In germline, CDR1 is SGHDT, CDR2 YYEEEE. CDR3 loop: CGKGGGEKLFF. The CDR3 region has the DNA TGTGGAAAAGGGGGGGGTGAAAAACTGTTTTTT.

The rearrangement links TRBV2 to TRBJ2-7; a possible D gene is TRBD1 (6 bases). V shed 5 bases and J shed 7 bases, with 21 bases lying between them. CDR3 length: 15 amino acids. The germline V gene encodes CDR1 SNHLY and CDR2 FYNNEI. The DNA for the CDR3 is TGTGCCAGCAGTTCAGGACAGAAGGCCCCGGGGGAGCAGTACTTC. Protein: CASSSGQKAPGEQYF.

This clone has only a few counts. This chain uses TRBV28 with TRBJ1-1, with D tentatively TRBD1 (6 bases). V was cut by 5 bases and J by 8 bases, with 21 bases left in between. The CDR3 is made up of 15 amino acids. Germline loops: CDR1 MDHEN, CDR2 SYDVKM. The DNA of the CDR3 is TGTGCCAGCAGTCTCGCCACAGAGGGGGTGAGGGAAGCTTTCTTT. Translating it yields CASSLATEGVREAFF.

This clone was counted a few times. The rearrangement links TRBV4-2 to TRBJ2-7; weak D call: TRBD2 (6 bases). The CDR3 contains 15 residues. Deletions cut 3 bases from V and 6 bases from J, with 18 bases between. Germline V CDR1 and CDR2: LGHNA, YNFKEQ. CDR3 nucleotide sequence: TGTGCCAGCAGCCAGGAGGCTAGCGAGACGTTCGAGCAGTACTTC. It specifies CASSQEASETFEQYF.

With regard to this clone: The junction departs from germline at one end; a sequencing error may be responsible. The chain links TRBV4-1 to TRBJ1-2, with TRBD1 identical over 8 bases. Germline CDR1 and CDR2: MGHRA and YSYEKL. The CDR3 contains 17 residues. The CDR3 coding sequence is TGCGCCAGCGGCCAACTCCCCGGAGGGGACAGGTGGGATGGCTACACCTTC. Encoded protein: CASGQLPGGDRWDGYTF.

The chain recombines TRBV5-4 with TRBJ2-5, with 8 bases fitting TRBD2. The CDR3 length is 16 residues. From germline, CDR1 is SGHNT and CDR2 YYREEE (reference sequence). The J segment lost 5 bases and the V segment lost 1 base, leaving 10 bases of the junction unmatched. CDR3 region: CASSLLIAGPPETQYF. CDR3 bases: TGTGCCAGCAGCTTGCTGATAGCGGGGCCTCCGGAGACCCAGTACTTC. Together with reference TRBV5-4 and TRBJ2-5, the CDR3 gives the full variable domain: ETGVTQSPTHLIKTRGQQVTLRCSSQSGHNTVSWYQQALGQGPQFIFQYYREEENGRGNFPPRFSGLQFPNYSSELNVNALELDDSALYLCASSLLIAGPPETQYFGPGTRLLVL.

This chain joins TRBV13 and TRBJ2-2; 11 bases line up with TRBD2. Trimming took 5 bases from V and 3 from J; bases not matched to a gene: 5. The CDR3 loop spans 16 amino acids. The V gene's germline CDR1 is PRHDT and CDR2 FYEKMQ (reference sequence). CDR3 bases: TGTGCCAGCAGCGAACTAGCGGGAGTTTACACCGGGGAGCTGTTTTTT. Encoded protein: CASSELAGVYTGELFF.

The rearrangement links TRBV7-9 to TRBJ2-5, with 9 nucleotides matching TRBD2. Germline values: CDR1 SEHNR, CDR2 FQNEAQ (reference sequence). The trim removed 8 bases at V and 5 bases at J, leaving 12 bases unmatched. The CDR3 is 15 residues long. The CDR3 bases are TGTGCCAGCTTGTCGGCGGGGGGGCCGTATGAGACCCAGTACTTC. This sequence encodes CASLSAGGPYETQYF. The complete variable domain, with remaining parts taken from reference TRBV7-9 and TRBJ2-5, reads DTGVSQNPRHKITKRGQNVTFRCDPISEHNRLYWYRQTLGQGPEFLTYFQNEAQLEKSRLLSDRFSAERPKGSFSTLEIQRTEQGDSAMYLCASLSAGGPYETQYFGPGTRLLVL.

This clone was detected only a few times. The chain couples TRBV15 to TRBJ2-3, with D possibly matching TRBD1 (5 bases). Germline assignment: CDR1 LNHNV and CDR2 YYDKDF (reference sequence). This CDR3 comprises 17 residues. V was clipped by 3 bases and J by 2 bases, with 18 bases between them. The CDR3: CATSSGPGHLITDTQYF. The CDR3 DNA is TGTGCCACCAGCAGTGGCCCTGGACACCTAATCACAGATACGCAGTATTTT.

CDR3 in amino acids: CASSRDPYNEQFF. The CDR3 nucleotides are TGTGCCAGCAGTAGGGACCCCTACAATGAGCAGTTCTTC. This chain uses TRBV6-5 with TRBJ2-1; D tentatively fits TRBD1 or TRBD2 (5 bases each). The CDR3 totals 13 residues. Looked up from germline, CDR1 is MNHEY and CDR2 is SVGAGI. The V end lost 5 bases, the J end lost 2 bases, and 7 bases lay between the germline ends.

The chain joins TRBV12-2 to TRBJ1-2; TRBD1, the table's D call, was not compared with the DNA. TRBV12-2 is a pseudogene locus. This CDR3 is built from 17 residues. The CDR3 loop is CASRPGQARTHNYGYTF. CDR3 nucleotide sequence: TGTGCAAGTCGCCCAGGGCAGGCCAGAACTCATAACTATGGCTACACCTTC.

This chain joins TRBV28 and TRBJ2-7; D is unclear. The CDR3 is 13 residues long. The V gene's germline CDR1 is MDHEN and CDR2 SYDVKM. Between the trimmed V and J ends, which lost 6 bases and 5 bases, there was a span of 14 bases. The CDR3: CASSGSLGHEQYF. Here the CDR3 DNA reads TGTGCCAGCAGCGGGTCCTTGGGCCACGAGCAGTACTTC.

The chain links TRBV9 to TRBJ2-1; D uncertain. The CDR3 extends over 14 amino acids. Germline CDR1 reads SGDLS; CDR2 reads YYNGEE. Trimming cost V 0 bases and J 4 bases, with 8 bases left between them. The CDR3 DNA reads as TGTGCCAGCAGCGTAGTGGAGATTTACAATGAGCAGTTCTTC. It codes for CASSVVEIYNEQFF.

The J gene is TRBJ1-2, the V gene TRBV2; D remains unclear. With 8 bases removed from V and 4 bases from J, the gap between germline ends came to 23 bases. Per germline, CDR1 SNHLY and CDR2 FYNNEI. The CDR3 length is 16 residues. CDR3 bases: TGTGCCAGCCCCGACCCCGCCGTCTCGAACTTCTATGGCTACACCTTC. Its protein is CASPDPAVSNFYGYTF.

This clone was seen a few times. The chain couples TRBV5-1 to TRBJ1-1; no firm D call. The CDR3 totals 14 residues. Germline values: CDR1 SGHRS, CDR2 YFSETQ. Trimming cost V 1 base and J 7 bases, with 14 bases left between them. The CDR3 bases are TGCGCCAGCAGCTTGCTTTCCGGGTCAATTGAAGCTTTCTTT. Translating it yields CASSLLSGSIEAFF.

This clone was observed a few times. The CDR3: CAWSLPGSLTYEQYF. The CDR3 nucleotides read TGTGCCTGGAGTTTGCCGGGGTCCCTAACCTACGAGCAGTACTTC. The chain joins TRBV30 to TRBJ2-7, with D possibly TRBD2 on 5 matching bases. V lost 2 bases to trimming and J lost 2 bases, with 16 bases between them. The CDR3 is 15 residues long. In germline, CDR1 is GTSNPN, CDR2 SVGIG (reference sequence).

This clone qualifies as large. J is TRBJ1-2 and V is TRBV7-9; perhaps TRBD1 as D (5 bases). Germline V gene lookup returns CDR1 SEHNR and CDR2 FQNEAQ (reference sequence). The CDR3 consists of 12 residues. V lost 8 bases, J lost 4 bases, and 11 bases lay in between. CDR3 DNA sequence: TGTGCCAGCGGTCGAGGGGCCTATGGCTACACCTTC. Protein: CASGRGAYGYTF.

The DNA of the CDR3 is TGTGCCAGCAGCTCTAGCACAGATACGCAGTATTTT. It codes for CASSSSTDTQYF. The rearrangement joins TRBV7-2 to TRBJ2-3; D call uncertain. The CDR3 spans 12 residues. The V and J ends lost 4 bases and 0 bases respectively, with 2 bases between them. Germline V gene lookup returns CDR1 SGHTA and CDR2 FQGNSA.

The chain joins TRBV27 to TRBJ1-4; 7 positions match TRBD1. J was trimmed by 4 bases and V by 0 bases; bases with no gene match: 5. The CDR3 has 16 amino acids. Germline CDR1 MNHEY, CDR2 SMNVEV (reference sequence). CDR3 protein: CASSLSYRGFNEKLFF. Here the CDR3 DNA reads TGTGCCAGCAGTTTATCGTACAGGGGCTTTAATGAAAAACTGTTTTTT.